This T cell receptor beta chain was sequenced for a study of human T cells and chemical hapten exposure. Study at large: All patients underwent weekly scalp dosing with diphenylcyclopropenone for the full approximately 25-week study. Chiefly women, the patients showed alopecia areata, totalis or universalis.

CDR1 and CDR2 (germline): LGHDT, YNNKEL (reference sequence). V was clipped by 4 bases and J by 3 bases, with 17 bases between them. The CDR3 runs to 16 residues. This clonotype came up many times. The antigen remains undetermined. TCRdb processed the RACE reads anew with MiXCR; each CDR3 protein has one entry. Here the sample spans roughly 70,000 distinct CDR3 sequences, more than 8% being singletons. Study-level results: Expanded TCR sets contained significantly more large CDR3 similarity clusters than controls. Counts of expanded TCRs at PT1 were positively correlated with patch test score.

Documented time point: patch test 1, 2 weeks after DPC sensitization. Noted treatment: therapeutic diphenylcyclopropenone sensitization with weekly scalp DPC. This receptor was obtained from a woman aged 40 to 49 with alopecia areata. Some clones in this sample may be carry-over from other donors' samples. V and J are TRBV3-1 and TRBJ2-3; the D call may be TRBD1 or TRBD2 (6 bases each). Source: whole blood, taken in connection with sensitization to the hapten diphenylcyclopropenone (DPC). In DNA form, the CDR3 reads TGTGCCAGCAGCCGCTCCGGAGGGGGACGAACAGATACGCAGTATTTT. This sequence encodes CASSRSGGGRTDTQYF.